This T cell receptor (beta chain) was identified in a study of T cells in Graves' hyperthyroidism and ophthalmopathy. CDR1 is SGHRS, CDR2 YFSETQ, per germline. The ends lost 7 bases at V and 2 bases at J; junction bases unmatched: 7. CDR3 length equals 15 residues. The source material, RNA transcripts, was used to amplify TCR beta CDR3 regions. During a first-round RT-PCR of the TCR CDR3, the HTBI primer set was used. MiXCR was run by TCRdb on the multiplex PCR reads, yielding one entry per CDR3 protein. Here the sample spans 360,000 or so distinct CDR3 sequences, approximately 19% being singletons. General study findings and limits: Blood also held most thyroid clonotypes expanded beyond 0.001.

With regard to this clonotype: Its target is unknown.

Patients between 18 and 65 years old had hyperthyroidism, newly diagnosed and lasting under 2 months. Clinicians diagnosed patients from clinical symptoms, serum thyroxine and TRAb, thyroid ultrasound and orbital computed tomography. The receptor was derived from a woman aged 18-29 years with Graves' hyperthyroidism. The chain joins TRBV5-1 to TRBJ2-5; TRBD2 agrees at 11 bases. Input material: blood. The CDR3 loop reads CASGALAGVQETQYF. The DNA for the CDR3 is TGCGCCAGCGGCGCACTAGCGGGGGTTCAAGAGACCCAGTACTTC.